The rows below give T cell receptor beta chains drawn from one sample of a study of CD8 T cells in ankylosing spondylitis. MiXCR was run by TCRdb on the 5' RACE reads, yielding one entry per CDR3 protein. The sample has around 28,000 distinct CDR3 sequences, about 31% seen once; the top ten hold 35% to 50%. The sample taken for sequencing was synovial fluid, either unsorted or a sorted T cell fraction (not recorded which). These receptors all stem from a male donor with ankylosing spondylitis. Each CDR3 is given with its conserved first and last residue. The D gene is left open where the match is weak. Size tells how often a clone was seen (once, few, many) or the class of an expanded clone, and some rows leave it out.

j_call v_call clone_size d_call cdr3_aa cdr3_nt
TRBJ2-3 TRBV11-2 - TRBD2 CASSLRLAVADTQYF TGTGCCAGCAGCTTAAGACTAGCGGTGGCGGATACGCAGTATTTT
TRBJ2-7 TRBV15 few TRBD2 CATSSETSGLRYEQYF TGTGCCACCAGCAGCGAGACTAGCGGGCTCCGCTACGAGCAGTACTTC
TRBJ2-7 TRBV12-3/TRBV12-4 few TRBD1 CASTSPTGGQMQGEQYF TGTGCCAGCACCTCACCGACTGGGGGACAGATGCAAGGCGAGCAGTACTTC
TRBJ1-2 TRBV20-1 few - CSADEGDSGYTF TGCAGTGCCGACGAAGGGGACTCTGGCTACACCTTC
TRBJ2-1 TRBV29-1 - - CSVEDPWIEQPHNEQFF TGCAGCGTTGAAGATCCTTGGATCGAACAGCCACACAATGAGCAGTTCTTC
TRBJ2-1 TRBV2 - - CASMGERDEQFF TGTGCCAGCATGGGCGAACGGGATGAGCAGTTCTTC
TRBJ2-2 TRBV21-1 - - CASSVGQGVNTGELFF TGTGCCAGCAGCGTCGGGCAAGGGGTTAACACCGGGGAGCTGTTTTTT
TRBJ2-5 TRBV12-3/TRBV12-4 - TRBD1 CASSFPGTGGWETQYF TGTGCCAGCAGTTTCCCAGGGACAGGGGGCTGGGAGACCCAGTACTTC
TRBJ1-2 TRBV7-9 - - CASRDTGHGNYGYTF TGTGCCAGCAGGGATACGGGACACGGTAACTATGGCTACACCTTC
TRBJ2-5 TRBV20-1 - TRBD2 CSAFLWTSGEETQYF TGCAGTGCTTTTCTGTGGACTAGCGGTGAAGAGACCCAGTACTTC
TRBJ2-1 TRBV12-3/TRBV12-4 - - CASPPGGGYEQFF TGTGCCAGCCCACCAGGGGGGGGCTATGAGCAGTTCTTC
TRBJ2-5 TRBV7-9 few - CASSPDSPQYF TGTGCCAGCAGCCCGGACAGCCCCCAGTACTTC
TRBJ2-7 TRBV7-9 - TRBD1 CASSPRDRAYEQYF TGTGCCAGCAGCCCCCGGGACAGGGCCTACGAGCAGTACTTC
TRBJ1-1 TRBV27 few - CASSLWGGNTEAFF TGTGCCAGCAGTTTATGGGGTGGGAACACTGAAGCTTTCTTT
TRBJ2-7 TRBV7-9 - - CASSSRGSARLDGEQYF TGTGCCAGCAGCTCGAGGGGGAGTGCGCGACTCGACGGGGAGCAGTACTTC
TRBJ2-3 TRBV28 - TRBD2 CASSRLGTSGDSTDTQYF TGTGCCAGCAGCCGCCTAGGGACTAGCGGGGATAGCACAGATACGCAGTATTTT
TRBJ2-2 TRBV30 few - CAWWGPYGELFF TGTGCCTGGTGGGGGCCGTATGGGGAGCTGTTTTTT
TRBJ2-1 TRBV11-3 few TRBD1 CASSVTGAGYNEQFF TGTGCCAGCAGCGTGACAGGGGCGGGATACAATGAGCAGTTCTTC
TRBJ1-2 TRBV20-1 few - CSARGHSLTEINYGYTF TGCAGTGCTAGGGGCCATTCCTTGACAGAGATCAACTATGGCTACACCTTC
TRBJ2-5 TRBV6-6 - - CASQIWGTQYF TGTGCCAGCCAAATATGGGGGACCCAGTACTTC
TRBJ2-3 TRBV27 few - CASRPDWRVADTQYF TGTGCCAGCAGGCCGGACTGGAGAGTTGCAGATACGCAGTATTTT
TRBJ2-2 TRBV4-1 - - CASSQVQGVSTGELFF TGCGCCAGCAGCCAAGTCCAGGGTGTGAGCACCGGGGAGCTGTTTTTT
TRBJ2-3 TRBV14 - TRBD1 CASSQRSGGITDTQYF TGTGCCAGCAGCCAGCGTTCAGGGGGCATTACAGATACGCAGTATTTT
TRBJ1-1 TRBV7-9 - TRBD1 CASSPAGQGANEAFF TGTGCCAGCAGCCCAGCCGGACAGGGGGCAAATGAAGCTTTCTTT
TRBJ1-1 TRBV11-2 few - CASSSDTPLNTEAFF TGTGCCAGCAGCTCGGATACACCTTTGAACACTGAAGCTTTCTTT
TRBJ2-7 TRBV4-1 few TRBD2 CASSQDVSGSYEQYF TGCGCCAGCAGCCAAGATGTAAGCGGGAGCTACGAGCAGTACTTC
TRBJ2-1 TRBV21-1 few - CASSKKSRANPLAGASYNEQFF TGTGCCAGCAGCAAAAAATCGCGGGCCAACCCCCTAGCGGGAGCCTCCTACAATGAGCAGTTCTTC